This T cell receptor (beta chain) was identified during a study of blood T cells in healthy people across ages. The germline V and J ends were trimmed by 2 bases and 6 bases, with 13 bases remaining between them. Germline assignment: CDR1 MNHNS and CDR2 SASEGT. CDR3 length equals 14 residues. Study-wide findings and caveats: Unsorted PBMCs blocked a conclusive comparison of naive and antigen-experienced cells. Long-lived and aged donors differed, with more naive CD4+ cells and higher diversity in the long-lived. Expanded clonotype changes were possibly confounded by unknown donor CMV status.

Primed by a sample-barcoded 5' primer and a J-beta primer mix, a second PCR proceeded for 7 to 11 cycles. TCRdb analysed the 5' RACE reads with MiXCR anew, one entry per CDR3 protein. In the table there are hundreds of thousands of distinct CDR3 sequences, roughly 44% of which are singletons. As for this clonotype: Its antigen is unknown.

The receptor comes from a man in his sixties in good health. Sequencing was performed on blood. V usage is TRBV6-1 and J usage is TRBJ2-5, with D possibly TRBD2 on 5 matching bases. The CDR3 reads CASSESEGRKTQYF. DNA for the CDR3: TGTGCCAGCAGTGAATCAGAGGGAAGGAAGACCCAGTACTTC.